The 20 T cell receptor beta chains given below trace back to one sample, sequenced in a study of blood T cells in healthy people across ages. A second PCR, run for about 6 to 11 cycles, used a sample-barcoded 5' primer plus a J-beta primer mix. TCRdb reanalysed the 5' RACE reads using MiXCR and keeps one entry per CDR3 protein. The sample yields about 510,000 distinct CDR3 sequences, about a quarter seen once. These records were also assigned to another study, of T cells of mothers and their children.

The sequenced sample was blood. The source is a boy aged 2 to 10 in good health.

The V gene is TRBV7-9, the J gene TRBJ1-4; D gene uncertain. V was cut by 5 bases and J by 7 bases, with 14 bases left in between. The CDR3 length is 14 residues. Looked up from germline, CDR1 is SEHNR and CDR2 is FQNEAQ (reference sequence). CDR3 in DNA: TGTGCCAGCAGCGGCCGGTTCGAAGGTGAAAAACTGTTTTTT. This gives the protein CASSGRFEGEKLFF.

The sample holds a few counts of this clonotype. The CDR3 DNA follows: TGTGCCAGCAGTTTCAGTGGGCCCCTTGGAGAGACCCAGTACTTC. It encodes CASSFSGPLGETQYF. The V call is TRBV12-3 or TRBV12-4, the J call TRBJ2-5; D remains unclear. The ends were cut back, 3 bases at V and 4 bases at J, with 15 bases in the middle. The CDR3 is 15 amino acids.

In its sample, this clonotype was seen a few times. A read error may produce the germline difference seen at one junction end. CDR3 protein: CASSLGASDEQYF. In DNA form, the CDR3 reads TGTGCCAGCAGCTTAGGGGCCTCCGACGAGCAGTACTTC. The chain carries TRBV7-9 and TRBJ2-7; D unresolved. The CDR3 has 13 amino acids. Germline V gives CDR1 SEHNR, CDR2 FQNEAQ (reference sequence).

The V gene is TRBV20-1, the J gene TRBJ2-1; 16 nucleotides agree with TRBD2. V dropped 1 base and J dropped 7; count of bases not matched to a gene: 1. This CDR3 region has 15 residues. In germline, CDR1 is DFQATT, CDR2 SNEGSKA (reference sequence). DNA of the CDR3: TGCAGTGCTAGAGGGGGACTAGCGGGAGGGAATGAGCAGTTCTTC. Translation gives CSARGGLAGGNEQFF.

This clonotype was seen at least ten times. The chain links TRBV27 to TRBJ2-1; 14 positions agree with TRBD2. The germline gives CDR1 MNHEY, CDR2 SMNVEV (reference sequence). J lost 4 bases, V lost 4 bases, and 9 bases had no gene match. The CDR3 spans 18 residues. This CDR3 reads CASSSPGLAGGVYNEQFF. CDR3 in DNA: TGTGCCAGCAGTTCCCCTGGACTAGCGGGAGGAGTTTACAATGAGCAGTTCTTC.

On this clonotype itself: A junction boundary mismatches the germline segment, possibly from a read error. V gene TRBV7-7 combines with J gene TRBJ2-5; D gene uncertain. Germline CDR1 SSHAT, CDR2 FNYEAQ (reference sequence). CDR3 length equals 13 residues. CDR3 DNA: TGTGCTAGCAGCTCGTCCGTAACAGAGACCCAGTACTTC. As protein: CASSSSVTETQYF.

This clonotype was recorded a few times. The junction departs from germline at one end; a sequencing error may be responsible. The V and J genes are TRBV3-1 and TRBJ2-5; D gene unclear. TRBJ2-1 explains the end of the DNA better; the J call may be wrong. The CDR3 length is 15 residues. Germline loops: CDR1 LGHDT, CDR2 YNNKEL (reference sequence). The CDR3: CASSQQLSTYSEQFF. CDR3 bases: TGTGCCAGCAGCCAACAACTTTCAACCTACAGTGAGCAGTTCTTC.

This clonotype was found many times. The V call is TRBV6-5, the J call TRBJ1-1; 7 bases agree with TRBD1. This CDR3 has 13 amino acids. With V trimmed by 6 bases and J by 7 bases, 8 bases remained unmatched. Per the germline V gene, CDR1 is MNHEY and CDR2 is SVGAGI. CDR3 nucleotide sequence: TGTGCCAGCAGCCTTGACAGGGAGGATGAAGCTTTCTTT. Translated, it gives CASSLDREDEAFF.

The CDR3 bases are TGTGCCAGCAGTTTTCCGAGGGGGAGCTCCTACGAGCAGTACTTC. Encoded protein: CASSFPRGSSYEQYF. The rearrangement links TRBV12-3 or TRBV12-4 to TRBJ2-7; possibly TRBD1 for D (6 bases). CDR3 length: 15 amino acids. Trimming cost V 3 bases and J 0 bases, with 12 bases left between them.

CDR3: CSAPRKAGVWNEQFF. In DNA, the CDR3 is TGCAGTGCTCCCCGCAAGGCGGGAGTGTGGAATGAGCAGTTCTTC. V is TRBV20-1 and J is TRBJ2-1; 7 nucleotides match TRBD2. V lost 5 bases and J lost 7; bases outside the gene matches: 14. This CDR3 spans 15 amino acids. Germline V lookup: CDR1 DFQATT, CDR2 SNEGSKA (reference sequence).

This chain uses TRBV2 with TRBJ1-3; TRBD1 is a possible D gene (6 bases). The CDR3 length is 15 residues. Per germline, CDR1 SNHLY and CDR2 FYNNEI. The V end lost 3 bases, the J end lost 2 bases, and 11 bases lay between the germline ends. The CDR3 coding sequence is TGTGCCAGCAGTGAGGACAGATTCCCTGGAAACACCATATATTTT. The encoded protein is CASSEDRFPGNTIYF.

This clonotype has more than one count but fewer than ten. One junction end disagrees with the germline gene, perhaps due to a read error. The chain has TRBV2 and TRBJ2-6; D is uncertain. Looked up from germline, CDR1 is SNHLY and CDR2 is FYNNEI. The CDR3 loop spans 16 amino acids. Here the CDR3 reads CASREDWVSWANVLTF. The CDR3 nucleotides read TGTGCCAGCAGGGAAGACTGGGTCTCTTGGGCCAACGTCCTGACTTTC. Using reference TRBV2 and TRBJ2-6 for the parts outside the CDR3, the full variable domain is EPEVTQTPSHQVTQMGQEVILRCVPISNHLYFYWYRQILGQKVEFLVSFYNNEISEKSEIFDDQFSVERPDGSNFTLKIRSTKLEDSAMYFCASREDWVSWANVLTFGAGSRLTVL.

This chain connects TRBV18 to TRBJ2-5; weak D call: TRBD2 (5 bases). With 1 base removed from V and 11 bases from J, the gap between germline ends came to 17 bases. This CDR3 spans 14 amino acids. The germline V gene has CDR1 KGHSH and CDR2 LQKENI. CDR3 loop: CASSPQTEAYGQYF. In DNA, the CDR3 is TGTGCCAGCTCACCACAGACGGAGGCTTACGGGCAGTACTTC.

This clonotype was counted a few times. The CDR3 DNA is TGTGCCACTTCAACCTACGAGCAGTACTTC. This codes for CATSTYEQYF. J is TRBJ2-7 and V is TRBV2; no clear D gene. V was clipped by 10 bases and J by 2 bases, with 6 bases between them. The CDR3 is 10 residues long. Germline CDR1 SNHLY, CDR2 FYNNEI.

This chain links TRBV27 with TRBJ2-1; 13 positions agree with TRBD2. The CDR3 totals 13 residues. Per the germline V gene, CDR1 is MNHEY and CDR2 is SMNVEV (reference sequence). The trim removed 5 bases at V and 12 bases at J, leaving 4 bases unmatched. In DNA, the CDR3 is TGTGCCAGCAGTAGGGGACTAGCGGGGTTGCAGTTCTTC. Protein product: CASSRGLAGLQFF.

V is TRBV6-6 and J is TRBJ1-2, with 8 nucleotides matching TRBD1. Unmatched junction bases numbered 10, after V lost 5 bases and J lost 8 bases. The CDR3 spans 14 residues. From germline, CDR1 is MNHNY and CDR2 SVGAGI (reference sequence). The CDR3 bases are TGTGCCAGCAGTGCCTTTCAGGGGGCCGAGGGCTACACCTTC. It yields the protein CASSAFQGAEGYTF.

This rearrangement joins TRBV29-1 to TRBJ2-5; 7 bases map to TRBD1. The CDR3 contains 14 residues. J gave up 5 bases and V 2 bases, and 8 bases lay outside the gene matches. Germline assignment: CDR1 SQVTM and CDR2 ANQGSEA. The CDR3 region has the DNA TGCAGCGTTGAATCTTTTGGGGGACAGGAGACCCAGTACTTC. Translation: CSVESFGGQETQYF.

This sequence joins TRBV13 and TRBJ2-7, with TRBD1 matching 10 bases. This CDR3 comprises 14 residues. The V gene end was trimmed by 5 bases and the J gene end by 7 bases; junction bases not matched to a gene: 8. Germline values: CDR1 PRHDT, CDR2 FYEKMQ (reference sequence). The CDR3 spells CASSRGTGVQEQYF. For the CDR3, the DNA is TGTGCCAGCAGCCGCGGGACAGGGGTGCAGGAGCAGTACTTC.

The CDR3 is CASSLASVRDTGELFF. In DNA form, the CDR3 reads TGTGCCAGCAGCTTAGCGAGCGTCCGGGATACCGGGGAGCTGTTTTTT. The chain employs TRBV7-8 and TRBJ2-2; a weak D match, TRBD2 (5 bases). The V gene lost 0 bases and the J gene lost 5 bases, with 13 bases spanning the gap. Germline CDR1 SGHVS, CDR2 FQNEAQ. The CDR3 is made up of 16 amino acids.

This clonotype was seen a handful of times. The CDR3 nucleotides read TGCAGCGTTAAGGAATCCTATAATTCACCCCTCCACTTT. Protein sequence: CSVKESYNSPLHF. V and J are TRBV20-1 and TRBJ1-6; D is ambiguous. The germline V gene encodes CDR1 DFQATT and CDR2 SNEGSKA (reference sequence). This CDR3 is built from 13 residues.